These 30 T cell receptor beta chains were sequenced from one sample in a study of shared clonotypes between healthy human individuals. This table comes from immunoSEQ multiplex PCR, and its TCRdb copy is limited to in-frame clones, with some not included. The table records about 1 million clones, roughly 80% of them present only once. The specimen sequenced was memory CD4+ T cells sorted from blood. Subset described: CD45RA-negative fraction. Receptors were obtained from a man aged 18-30 years in good health.

Comment on this clone: The junction and the germline gene differ at one end; a read error may be behind it. The V gene is TRBV18, the J gene TRBJ1-2; 7 bases match TRBD1. This CDR3 spans 13 amino acids. Germline values: CDR1 KGHSH, CDR2 LQKENI. CDR3 nucleotides: TGTGCCAGCTCAACAGGGGAGGGCTATGGCTACATCTTC. Amino acid sequence: CASSTGEGYGYIF.

The chain combines TRBV2 with TRBJ2-2; TRBD1 might be the D (5 bases). Germline V gene sequence: CDR1 SNHLY, CDR2 FYNNEI. The CDR3 length is 15 residues. V was clipped by 1 base and J by 3 bases, with 9 bases between them. For the CDR3, the DNA is TGTGCCAGCAGTGAAGGCAGGGCGGACACCGGGGAGCTGTTTTTT. Translating it yields CASSEGRADTGELFF.

This clone turned up a few times. V gene TRBV7-2 combines with J gene TRBJ2-7; TRBD2 aligns across 7 bases. With V trimmed by 0 bases and J by 3 bases, 5 bases remained unmatched. There are 15 residues in the CDR3. Germline assignment: CDR1 SGHTA and CDR2 FQGNSA. CDR3 sequence reads: CASSLARGSFYEQYF. The DNA of the CDR3 is TGTGCCAGCAGCTTAGCGCGCGGGAGTTTCTACGAGCAGTACTTC. Filled out from reference TRBV7-2 and TRBJ2-7, the complete variable domain reads GAGVSQSPSNKVTEKGKDVELRCDPISGHTALYWYRQSLGQGLEFLIYFQGNSAPDKSGLPSDRFSAERTGGSVSTLTIQRTQQEDSAVYLCASSLARGSFYEQYFGPGTRLTVT.

The CDR3 DNA reads as TGTGCCAGCAGTGAGCAAACGACTAATGAAAAACTGTTTTTT. This codes for CASSEQTTNEKLFF. The rearrangement links TRBV2 to TRBJ1-4; D is undetermined. The V end was cut by 3 bases, the J end by 2 bases, with 7 bases between. This CDR3 contains 14 residues. Germline V gives CDR1 SNHLY, CDR2 FYNNEI.

This clone was seen once. The J gene is TRBJ2-7, the V gene TRBV18; 9 nucleotides agree with TRBD1. This CDR3 comprises 16 residues. Unmatched junction bases numbered 5, after V lost 0 bases and J lost 2 bases. Germline-derived CDR1 and CDR2 are KGHSH and LQKENI. The CDR3 spells CASSPPIGTGTYEQYF. The CDR3 coding sequence is TGTGCCAGCTCACCACCGATCGGGACAGGGACCTACGAGCAGTACTTC.

This clone was detected a few times. This chain links TRBV5-1 with TRBJ1-1; D possibly corresponds to TRBD1 (6 bases). CDR3 size: 13 residues. Germline lookup yields CDR1 SGHRS and CDR2 YFSETQ. Trimming removed 3 bases at V and 0 bases at J, with 6 bases between. The chain's CDR3 is CASSWGLNTEAFF. For the CDR3, the DNA is TGCGCCAGCAGCTGGGGGCTGAACACTGAAGCTTTCTTT.

V and J are TRBV10-1 and TRBJ2-1; TRBD2 matches 7 bases. J was trimmed by 11 bases and V by 8 bases; bases with no gene match: 12. Germline-derived CDR1 and CDR2 are WNHNN and SYGVQD (reference sequence). This CDR3 region has 13 residues. Here the CDR3 reads CASVRDPGGKQFF. DNA for the CDR3: TGCGCCAGCGTCCGGGACCCCGGGGGGAAGCAGTTCTTC.

Comments on this clone: This sample also contains other DNA sequences that code for the same CDR3. The chain joins TRBV7-9 to TRBJ1-3, with D unclear. Germline CDR1 reads SEHNR; CDR2 reads FQNEAQ (reference sequence). Trimming stripped 1 base from V and 1 base from J, with 8 bases between. The CDR3 contains 15 residues. This CDR3 is CASSLGAESGNTIYF. DNA of the CDR3: TGTGCCAGCAGCTTAGGGGCTGAGTCTGGAAACACCATATATTTT.

The chain links TRBV6-5 to TRBJ2-1; a possible D gene is TRBD2 (6 bases). The CDR3 extends over 15 amino acids. The V and J ends lost 5 bases and 6 bases respectively, with 17 bases between them. CDR1 is MNHEY and CDR2 is SVGAGI in the germline V gene. Here the CDR3 reads CASSPRGGGGNEQFF. CDR3 coding DNA: TGTGCCAGCAGTCCCCGCGGTGGGGGAGGCAATGAGCAGTTCTTC.

This clone was seen only a few times. The chain uses TRBV5-5 and TRBJ1-6; D is uncertain. V was shortened by 0 bases and J by 8 bases, with 15 bases between the two germline ends. Germline-derived CDR1 and CDR2 are SGHKS and YYEKEE (reference sequence). The CDR3 spans 16 residues. The CDR3 is CASSLDPHRPDSPLHF. CDR3 nucleotides: TGTGCCAGCAGCTTGGACCCTCATCGTCCGGATTCACCCCTCCACTTT. Drawing the rest from reference TRBV5-5 and TRBJ1-6, the complete variable domain is DAGVTQSPTHLIKTRGQQVTLRCSPISGHKSVSWYQQVLGQGPQFIFQYYEKEERGRGNFPDRFSARQFPNYSSELNVNALLLGDSALYLCASSLDPHRPDSPLHFGNGTRLTVT.

V usage is TRBV19 and J usage is TRBJ2-7, with D maybe TRBD2 (6 bases). The CDR3 has 14 amino acids. The V gene's germline CDR1 is LNHDA and CDR2 SQIVND (reference sequence). Trimming removed 5 bases at V and 4 bases at J, with 15 bases between. The CDR3: CASSLGGVMYEQYF. The CDR3 nucleotides are TGTGCCAGTAGTTTGGGAGGAGTAATGTACGAGCAGTACTTC. Full variable domain (outside the CDR3, taken from reference TRBV19 and TRBJ2-7): DGGITQSPKYLFRKEGQNVTLSCEQNLNHDAMYWYRQDPGQGLRLIYYSQIVNDFQKGDIAEGYSVSREKKESFPLTVTSAQKNPTAFYLCASSLGGVMYEQYFGPGTRLTVT.

On this clone itself: The same CDR3 can be traced to other DNA sequences in this sample. This rearrangement joins TRBV7-2 to TRBJ2-1; 8 bases agree with TRBD2. The CDR3 runs 16 residues. In germline, CDR1 is SGHTA, CDR2 FQGNSA. V was clipped by 4 bases and J by 1 base; unmatched bases: 6. The DNA of the CDR3 is TGTGCCAGCAGCTCCCGCAGCGGGAGTTCCTACAATGAGCAGTTCTTC. As protein: CASSSRSGSSYNEQFF.

The chain couples TRBV5-6 to TRBJ1-2; 10 nucleotides align to TRBD1. Germline V lookup: CDR1 SGHDT, CDR2 YYEEEE. This CDR3 contains 15 residues. The J segment lost 5 bases and the V segment lost 2 bases, leaving 6 bases of the junction unmatched. In nucleotides, the CDR3 is TGTGCCAGCAGCTTAATGGACAGGGGGGGATATGGCTACACCTTC. This codes for CASSLMDRGGYGYTF.

This clone was seen repeatedly, ten times or more. The chain employs TRBV7-9 and TRBJ2-3, with TRBD2 identical over 12 bases. Trimming removed 5 bases from V and 0 bases from J; junction bases left unmatched: 9. The CDR3 is made up of 18 amino acids. Germline CDR1 SEHNR, CDR2 FQNEAQ (reference sequence). CDR3 in amino acids: CASSPGLAGISSTDTQYF. The CDR3 bases are TGTGCCAGCAGCCCAGGACTAGCGGGGATCTCTAGCACAGATACGCAGTATTTT.

This sequence joins TRBV28 and TRBJ1-1; D is uncertain. CDR3 length: 14 amino acids. The germline V gene encodes CDR1 MDHEN and CDR2 SYDVKM. V dropped 8 bases and J dropped 0 bases, with 13 bases sitting between them. The CDR3 reads CASGLPGVNTEAFF. DNA for the CDR3: TGTGCCAGCGGATTGCCGGGCGTGAACACTGAAGCTTTCTTT. The variable domain in full, with the rest retrieved from reference TRBV28 and TRBJ1-1, is DVKVTQSSRYLVKRTGEKVFLECVQDMDHENMFWYRQDPGLGLRLIYFSYDVKMKEKGDIPEGYSVSREKKERFSLILESASTNQTSMYLCASGLPGVNTEAFFGQGTRLTVV.

V gene TRBV4-1 combines with J gene TRBJ2-7; TRBD1 agrees at 10 bases. Germline CDR1 is MGHRA and CDR2 is YSYEKL. Trimming removed 3 bases from V and 9 bases from J; junction bases left unmatched: 5. The CDR3 covers 13 residues. CDR3 sequence: CASSQIGTGVQYF. The CDR3 coding sequence is TGCGCCAGCAGCCAGATTGGGACAGGGGTGCAGTACTTC.

This clone was counted a single time. The chain is built from TRBV30 and TRBJ2-7; no reliable D call. Trimming took off 3 bases at V and 2 bases at J, with 14 bases between the two ends. This CDR3 comprises 14 residues. In germline, CDR1 is GTSNPN, CDR2 SVGIG (reference sequence). CDR3 protein: CAWSGFGPTYEQYF. Written as DNA, the CDR3 is TGTGCCTGGAGCGGATTCGGGCCTACCTACGAGCAGTACTTC.

Note on this clone: The identical CDR3 is also encoded by other nucleotide sequences in the sample. This sequence joins TRBV10-3 and TRBJ1-5; TRBD1 is a possible D gene (6 bases). The ends were cut back, 0 bases at V and 2 bases at J, with 8 bases in the middle. Germline-derived CDR1 and CDR2 are ENHRY and SYGVKD. The CDR3 spans 15 residues. Written as DNA, the CDR3 is TGTGCCATCAGTGAGTCGGGGGGCGGCAATCAGCCCCAGCATTTT. Encoded protein: CAISESGGGNQPQHF.

Of note for this clone: Additional DNA sequences in this sample encode the identical CDR3. V is TRBV11-2 and J is TRBJ2-7; no reliable D call. CDR1 and CDR2 from the germline V gene are SGHAT and FQNNGV. The V end was cut by 1 base, the J end by 6 bases, with 7 bases between. The CDR3 runs 12 residues. The DNA of the CDR3 is TGTGCCAGCAGCTTAGCGGGTTCCGAGCAGTACTTC. Encoded protein: CASSLAGSEQYF.

The V call is TRBV11-2, the J call TRBJ2-1; weak D call: TRBD1 (6 bases). V was pared by 3 bases and J by 7 bases, with 19 bases between. CDR1 SGHAT and CDR2 FQNNGV come from the germline V gene. The CDR3 has 16 residues. The CDR3: CASSFPTGPYGNEQFF. For the CDR3, the DNA is TGTGCCAGCAGCTTTCCGACAGGACCCTACGGGAATGAGCAGTTCTTC.

V and J are TRBV7-2 and TRBJ2-7, with TRBD2 matching over 9 bases. Germline values: CDR1 SGHTA, CDR2 FQGNSA. Losses at the gene ends were 5 bases for V and 2 bases for J; bases not matched to a gene: 7. The CDR3 spans 15 residues. As DNA, the CDR3 is TGTGCCAGCAGCCTGCCGACTAGCGGCGCCTACGAGCAGTACTTC. It encodes CASSLPTSGAYEQYF. Looking up the rest from reference TRBV7-2 and TRBJ2-7 gives the full variable domain: GAGVSQSPSNKVTEKGKDVELRCDPISGHTALYWYRQSLGQGLEFLIYFQGNSAPDKSGLPSDRFSAERTGGSVSTLTIQRTQQEDSAVYLCASSLPTSGAYEQYFGPGTRLTVT.

V gene TRBV5-1 combines with J gene TRBJ2-7; the D gene is possibly TRBD1 (6 bases). Germline V gene data show CDR1 as SGHRS and CDR2 as YFSETQ. The V and J ends lost 4 bases and 3 bases respectively, with 17 bases between them. The CDR3 runs 15 residues. For the CDR3, the DNA is TGCGCCAGCAGCATACGTCGGGACACCCACTACGAGCAGTACTTC. Translating gives CASSIRRDTHYEQYF. Complete variable domain (other parts from reference TRBV5-1 and TRBJ2-7): KAGVTQTPRYLIKTRGQQVTLSCSPISGHRSVSWYQQTPGQGLQFLFEYFSETQRNKGNFPGRFSGRQFSNSRSEMNVSTLELGDSALYLCASSIRRDTHYEQYFGPGTRLTVT.

This clone showed up just a few times. This chain uses TRBV4-1 with TRBJ2-7, with D perhaps TRBD1 (6 bases). In germline, CDR1 is MGHRA, CDR2 YSYEKL. This CDR3 is built from 14 residues. The V and J ends lost 5 bases and 3 bases respectively, with 14 bases between them. CDR3 sequence: CASSTTRDNYEQYF. CDR3 bases: TGCGCCAGCAGCACAACTAGGGACAACTACGAGCAGTACTTC.

CDR3 DNA sequence: TGTGCCAGTAGTATAAAGGCGGGCACTGAAGCTTTCTTT. Amino acid sequence: CASSIKAGTEAFF. This sequence joins TRBV19 and TRBJ1-1; unclear D gene. The CDR3 has 13 residues. With 2 bases removed from V and 4 bases from J, the gap between germline ends came to 8 bases. From germline, CDR1 is LNHDA and CDR2 SQIVND (reference sequence).

The chain links TRBV5-1 to TRBJ1-6; D is perhaps TRBD1 (5 bases). The CDR3 contains 15 residues. The germline CDR1 and CDR2 sequences are SGHRS and YFSETQ. V lost 3 bases, J lost 7 bases, and 14 bases lay in between. Here the CDR3 DNA reads TGCGCCAGCAGCTCGGGGACTGATGCAAATTCACCCCTCCACTTT. Residues: CASSSGTDANSPLHF.

This clone was seen a single time. The CDR3 nucleotides are TGTGCCTGGAGTACCGAATCGGTGGGATGGCAGTTCTTC. This encodes CAWSTESVGWQFF. The rearrangement links TRBV30 to TRBJ2-1; no clear D gene. The CDR3 has 13 amino acids. The ends were cut back, 2 bases at V and 12 bases at J, with 17 bases in the middle. Germline CDR1 is GTSNPN and CDR2 is SVGIG (reference sequence).

The genes are TRBV5-6 and TRBJ1-6; 7 bases are a match to TRBD1. The V gene's germline CDR1 is SGHDT and CDR2 YYEEEE. The V gene end was trimmed by 4 bases and the J gene end by 7 bases; junction bases not matched to a gene: 5. The CDR3 covers 14 residues. CDR3: CASSPGTANSPLHF. The CDR3 DNA is TGTGCCAGCAGCCCAGGGACAGCGAATTCACCCCTCCACTTT.

V is TRBV2 and J is TRBJ1-2; D is perhaps TRBD1 (6 bases). The V end lost 6 bases, the J end lost 4 bases, and 12 bases lay between the germline ends. The CDR3 is 13 amino acids. Germline-derived CDR1 and CDR2 are SNHLY and FYNNEI. The CDR3 coding sequence is TGTGCCAGCAGGCGGGACAACAGCTATGGCTACACCTTC. As protein: CASRRDNSYGYTF.

The chain joins TRBV9 to TRBJ1-2; D is possibly TRBD1 (6 bases). Germline values: CDR1 SGDLS, CDR2 YYNGEE. CDR3 length equals 17 residues. V dropped 0 bases and J dropped 5 bases, with 20 bases sitting between them. The CDR3 nucleotides are TGTGCCAGCAGCGTAGGCACAGGGCGCCTGCTTGGGTATGGCTACACCTTC. It yields the protein CASSVGTGRLLGYGYTF.

The J gene is TRBJ2-7, the V gene TRBV6-5; D possibly corresponds to TRBD2 (6 bases). The CDR3 has 15 residues. The germline V gene encodes CDR1 MNHEY and CDR2 SVGAGI. The V and J ends lost 7 bases and 0 bases respectively, with 16 bases between them. The CDR3, as DNA: TGTGCCAGCACCCCCTCTAGCGCTAGCTCCTACGAGCAGTACTTC. This codes for CASTPSSASSYEQYF.